The T cell receptor (beta chain) described here comes from a study of cytomegalovirus exposure and HLA in healthy donors (TCRdb year 2017). For the wider study: According to an earlier analysis of a few hundred of the donors, about 179 million T cells yielded roughly 110 million unique TCR beta sequences and 276 Gb of sequence data. Roughly 300 gigabases of sequencing data and tens of millions of unique TCR sequences were included in an early release covering around 650 HLA-typed donors. Of the 350 to 400 genotyped donors, around 81% fell in the genetic ancestry cluster associated with self-reported Caucasian donors. The study aimed to test whether cataloging public T cell receptors could reveal signatures of past pathogen exposure. The T cell repertoires of 700 or so subjects were profiled by immunosequencing and related to cytomegalovirus serostatus. Along with the roughly 670-subject first cohort, a separate validation cohort of over 90 different subjects was used. High-throughput TCR immunosequencing, statistical association of individual TCRs with disease status, and machine learning were combined to predict cytomegalovirus infection status. To study patterns of TCR occurrence, a later analysis re-analyzed previously published TCR beta repertoires from 550 to 800 donors and added high-resolution HLA genotyping. Rather than using new phenotypic data, the later analysis identified candidate immune exposures from TCR beta sequences and from how often those sequences occurred across donors. An earlier analysis of several hundred of the donors applied high-throughput TCR beta sequencing to assess whether each TCR beta V gene segment acted as functional or pseudogenic. Alongside the repertoire data, information on donor age, sex, ethnicity and CMV serostatus was compiled. In a later genetic analysis, genome-wide SNP genotypes for about three fifths of the 666 donors were used, and that subset was treated as a discovery cohort. All discovery cohort repertoires had been generated using a single sequencing platform. Both class I and class II loci were covered by HLA typing, at four-digit resolution. The number of typed donors differed by locus: 629-630 for A, B, C, DRB1 and DQB1; roughly 510 for DQA1; approximately 600 for DPA1; and around 450 for DPB1. Four to six DR-DQ haplotypes were handled as single units for association and clustering, since linkage in the cohort was strong. Among 398 genotyped donors of the cohort, an average of around 220,000 unique TCR beta nucleotide sequences was sequenced per donor, of which roughly 18% were non-productive. Here is what the overall study found, with its caveats: In a later analysis, HLA-associated TCR beta chains were found to be more clonally expanded and to have lower generation probabilities than equally common non-associated chains. When HLA alleles, especially DR and DQ, strongly co-occurred, attributing TCR associations to individual alleles was difficult. A later analysis found that TCR association rates varied across HLA loci, with DRB1 alleles showing the most associated TCRs and HLA-C alleles the fewest. According to a later genetic analysis, donors in an Asian-associated ancestry cluster had fewer N-insertions in productive TCRs than the approximately 630-donor mean. In this cohort, only TCR beta chains were sequenced, and detectable features were limited by the absence of alpha or paired-chain data. Because counts were too low, 15 or so rarely observed V segments, including chromosome 9 orphons, were excluded from the earlier analysis of 587 of the donors. A further reported finding was that TCR beta sequences accurately predicted the HLA-A and HLA-B alleles for most subjects in the first cohort. According to a later analysis, most CMV-associated TCR beta chains appeared to be HLA-restricted, and the HLA associations seemed to be driven largely by CMV exposure. A later analysis associated 16,951 TCR beta sequences with specific HLA alleles at a false discovery rate of 0.05. A group of highly shared sequence variants was considered likely to be a technical artifact of the sequencing pipeline. In both the original and validation cohorts, the classifier was reported to diagnose cytomegalovirus status with high specificity and sensitivity. The authors suggested that the approach could potentially be extended to other disease states and immunological phenotypes. In an earlier analysis of some 500 of the donors, most TCR beta V segments appeared in productive rearrangements about 87% or about 30% of the time, broadly matching IMGT annotations. Sequencing depth was assumed to be roughly uniform across donors in the presence/absence analyses, though that assumption may not hold. A total of around 150 TCR beta chains were listed by the study as associated with cytomegalovirus. The only immune exposure information available for the cohort was CMV serostatus. Linkage disequilibrium might explain the correlated functional status among segregating V segments, but an unknown experimental factor could not be excluded. Because some donors lacked HLA typing at each locus, the association tests relied only on the typed subset. In vitro tests confirmed that a few of the cytomegalovirus-associated TCR beta chains recognize cytomegalovirus antigens. According to a later analysis, parvovirus B19, influenza, CMV and Epstein-Barr virus appeared linked to several top co-occurrence clusters. While some public TCRs were present in many individuals, most TCR sequences turned up only very rarely across donors. V-gene and J-gene trimming of TCR beta chains was associated with a missense DCLRE1C variant in a later genetic analysis, and the association was replicated in an independent cohort.

In total, approximately 610 healthy bone marrow donors made up the cohort. All cohort members were sampled while nominally healthy, although unrecorded immune exposures were likely present. The donor was CMV seropositive and belonged to the group of 250 to 350 seropositive cohort members. A peripheral blood sample was collected from each donor, and TCR beta sequencing was performed on peripheral blood mononuclear cells. Genomic DNA was extracted from the blood cell samples with the Qiagen DNeasy Blood Extraction Kit. Libraries came from the immunoSEQ multiplex PCR assay. A mixture of 60 forward primers for TCR Vbeta segments and 13 reverse primers for TCR Jbeta segments was used in the multiplex PCR. The CDR3 region of rearranged TCR beta genes was amplified from genomic DNA by a multiplex PCR assay. The amplified TCR beta libraries were sequenced on the Illumina HiSeq System as 87-base-pair reads. As for the original processing: A later analysis tallied roughly 76 million unique TCR beta chains across the 666 repertoires, and approximately 11 million of those chains were shared by two or more donors. Raw reads were error-corrected and collapsed into unique sequences with a nearest-neighbor algorithm that merged closely related sequences to remove PCR and sequencing errors. To assign V, D and J gene segments, CDR3 sequences were aligned to IMGT reference sequences. For a sequence to be retained, a match of at least six nucleotides to both a V gene segment and a J gene segment was required. A rearrangement was called productive if the CDR3 had no stop codons and remained in frame with V and J, and every other rearrangement was called non-productive. CDR3 was defined according to IMGT convention as the region running from the second conserved V-encoded cysteine to the conserved J-encoded phenylalanine. Sequences without an unambiguous match to a single V gene segment were excluded from the earlier analysis of approximately 560 of the donors. In an earlier analysis of some 590 of the donors, a V segment was called functional when productive rearrangements were above 56.7%, and segregating when the standard deviation between donors exceeded 5%. A statistical classification framework was developed to diagnose cytomegalovirus status using the catalog of TCR beta chain sequences. V and J gene assignment, in a later analysis, came from comparing TCR nucleotide sequences with IMGT/GENE-DB human TR gene sequences. Using the TCRdist pipeline, a later analysis assigned CDR3 sequences along with most-parsimonious VDJ recombination scenarios. In a later analysis, every TCR beta chain was defined by the combination of its CDR3 amino acid sequence and its V-gene family, and reads without a unique V-gene family were dropped. In a later analysis, some 600 highly shared, low-generation-probability nucleotide sequences were removed to address suspected cross-contamination and a sequencing artifact. A later analysis calculated a clonal expansion index for each public chain from normalized within-repertoire ranks of inferred template counts. In a later analysis, generation probabilities were computed with a VDJ recombination model fitted to out-of-frame rearrangements, and the resulting probabilities were checked against IGoR. A later analysis scored TCR-TCR, TCR-HLA and TCR-CMV co-occurrence with hypergeometric tests, applying a repertoire-size bias correction to TCR pairs. A later analysis estimated false discovery rates by permuting HLA or CMV assignments 20 times. In a later analysis, co-occurring TCRs were grouped using DBSCAN, with TCRdist sequence similarity added in when clustering inside HLA-allele-positive subsets. Repertoires with fewer than 30,000 or more than 120,000 public chains, plus five repertoires with anomalous nucleotide sharing, were excluded from co-occurrence clustering. Imported from immuneACCESS, the table was reduced by TCRdb to in-frame sequences with V and J called. These copies leave out some clones; in studies compared against another copy, an unresolved V gene accounts for under half, and the cause of the remainder is not known. The D gene and trimming were derived from the DNA, and the V and J assignments and clone size from that table. The sample table lists 150,000 to 200,000 clones, approximately 11% of them with a count of one. The top ten clones comprise 7.8% of the sample.

This clone was detected a few times. The antigen it recognizes is unknown. Base qualities are not recorded, but no much larger clone differs from it by a single base. This sequence originates from a man aged 50-60 years in good health and CMV-seropositive. The sequenced material came from PBMCs.

The CDR3 protein sequence reads: CASSYSSQGGHYGYTF. The base sequence is TGTGCCAGCAGTTACTCGAGCCAAGGGGGCCACTATGGCTACACCTTC. Recombination linked TRBV6-5 to TRBJ1-2; TRBD1 aligns with 7 central bases. Ends trimmed: V by 0 bases, J by 3 bases; bases unmatched to a gene: 7. The germline V gene yields MNHEY for CDR1 and SVGAGI for CDR2. Inclusive of the bounding cysteine and phenylalanine, the CDR3 is 16 residues long. Kept here is only the CDR3 DNA, which spans 48 bases and is read in frame from base 1.